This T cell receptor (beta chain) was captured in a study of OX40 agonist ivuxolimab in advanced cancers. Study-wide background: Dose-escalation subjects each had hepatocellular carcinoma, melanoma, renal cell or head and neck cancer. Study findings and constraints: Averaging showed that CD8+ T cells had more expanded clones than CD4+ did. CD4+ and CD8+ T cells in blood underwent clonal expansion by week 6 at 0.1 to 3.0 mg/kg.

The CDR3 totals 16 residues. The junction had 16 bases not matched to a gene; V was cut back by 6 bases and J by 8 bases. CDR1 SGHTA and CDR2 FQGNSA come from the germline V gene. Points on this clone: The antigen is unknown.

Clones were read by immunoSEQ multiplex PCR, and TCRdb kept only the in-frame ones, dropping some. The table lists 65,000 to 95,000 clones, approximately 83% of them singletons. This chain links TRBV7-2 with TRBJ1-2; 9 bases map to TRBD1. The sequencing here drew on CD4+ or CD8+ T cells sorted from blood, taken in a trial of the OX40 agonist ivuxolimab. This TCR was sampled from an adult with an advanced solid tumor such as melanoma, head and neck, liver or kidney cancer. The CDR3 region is CASRLALSDRGQGYTF. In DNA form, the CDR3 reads TGTGCCAGCAGACTTGCCCTGTCGGACAGGGGCCAAGGCTACACCTTC.